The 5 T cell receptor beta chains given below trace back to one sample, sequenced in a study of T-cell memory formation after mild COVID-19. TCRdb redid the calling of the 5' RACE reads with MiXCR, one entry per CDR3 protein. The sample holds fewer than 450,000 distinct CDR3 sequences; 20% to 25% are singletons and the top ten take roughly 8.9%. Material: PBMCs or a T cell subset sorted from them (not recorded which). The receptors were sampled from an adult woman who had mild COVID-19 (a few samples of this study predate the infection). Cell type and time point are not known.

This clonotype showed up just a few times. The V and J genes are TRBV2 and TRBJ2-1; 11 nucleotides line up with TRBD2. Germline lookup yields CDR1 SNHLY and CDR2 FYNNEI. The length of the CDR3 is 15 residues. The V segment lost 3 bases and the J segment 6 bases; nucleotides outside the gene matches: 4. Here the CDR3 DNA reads TGTGCCAGCAGTGATCGACTAGCGGGAAGCAATGAGCAGTTCTTC. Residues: CASSDRLAGSNEQFF.

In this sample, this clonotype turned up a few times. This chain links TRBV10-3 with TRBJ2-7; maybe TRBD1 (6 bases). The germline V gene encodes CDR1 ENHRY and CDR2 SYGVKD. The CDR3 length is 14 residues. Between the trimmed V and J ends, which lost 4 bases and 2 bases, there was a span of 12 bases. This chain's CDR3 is CAISGPGAAYEQYF. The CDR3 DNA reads TGTGCCATCAGTGGACCAGGGGCGGCCTACGAGCAGTACTTC.

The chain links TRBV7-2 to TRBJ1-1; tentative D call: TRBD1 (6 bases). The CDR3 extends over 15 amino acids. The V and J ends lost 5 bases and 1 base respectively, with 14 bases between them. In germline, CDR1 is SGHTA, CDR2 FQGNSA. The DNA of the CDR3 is TGTGCCAGCAGCCCGAACAGGGCTTCGAACACTGAAGCTTTCTTT. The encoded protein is CASSPNRASNTEAFF.

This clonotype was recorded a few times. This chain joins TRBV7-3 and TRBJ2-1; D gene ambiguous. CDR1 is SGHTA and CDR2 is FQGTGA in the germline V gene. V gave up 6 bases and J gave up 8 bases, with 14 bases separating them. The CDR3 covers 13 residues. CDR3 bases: TGTGCCAGCAGACCGGGCCTTAACCATGAGCAGTTCTTC. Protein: CASRPGLNHEQFF. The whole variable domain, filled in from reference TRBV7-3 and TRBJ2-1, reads GAGVSQTPSNKVTEKGKYVELRCDPISGHTALYWYRQSLGQGPEFLIYFQGTGAADDSGLPNDRFFAVRPEGSVSTLKIQRTERGDSAVYLCASRPGLNHEQFFGPGTRLTVL.

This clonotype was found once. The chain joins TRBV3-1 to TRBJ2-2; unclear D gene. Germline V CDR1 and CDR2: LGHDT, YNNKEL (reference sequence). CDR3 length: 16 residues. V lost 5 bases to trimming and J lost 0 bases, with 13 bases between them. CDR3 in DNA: TGTGCCAGCAGCGCTAGGTGGGCGGCGAACACCGGGGAGCTGTTTTTT. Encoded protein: CASSARWAANTGELFF.